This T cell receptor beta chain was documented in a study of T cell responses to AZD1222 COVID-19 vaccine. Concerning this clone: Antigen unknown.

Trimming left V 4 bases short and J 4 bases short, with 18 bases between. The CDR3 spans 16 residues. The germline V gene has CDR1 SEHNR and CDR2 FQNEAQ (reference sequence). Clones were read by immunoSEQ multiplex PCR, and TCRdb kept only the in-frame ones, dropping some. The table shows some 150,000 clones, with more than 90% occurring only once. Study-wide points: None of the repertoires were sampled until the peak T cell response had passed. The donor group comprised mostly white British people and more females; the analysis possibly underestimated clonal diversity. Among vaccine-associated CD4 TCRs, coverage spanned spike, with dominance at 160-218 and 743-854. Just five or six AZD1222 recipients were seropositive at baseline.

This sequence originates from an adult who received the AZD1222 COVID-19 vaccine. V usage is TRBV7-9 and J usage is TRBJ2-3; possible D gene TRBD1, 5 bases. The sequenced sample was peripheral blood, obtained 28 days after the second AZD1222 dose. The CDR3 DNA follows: TGTGCCAGCAGCTCAGGGTGGGGAAAAACAGCAGATACGCAGTATTTT. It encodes CASSSGWGKTADTQYF.